Detailed here is one T cell receptor (beta chain). What antigen it recognizes has not been identified. There are no base qualities to consult, and no much larger clone falls within one base. The library was prepared using the immunoSEQ multiplex PCR assay. Here the immuneACCESS table is served through TCRdb, limited to in-frame sequences with V and J called. Missing clones are a known gap in these copies; in checked studies unresolved V genes cover under half, and the rest lacks a known reason. Here the sample has around 70,000 clones; 92% occur a single time. The ten largest clonotypes hold 1.5% to 2% of the sample. Between the V and J ends, shortened by 4 bases and 1 base respectively, the junction contains 15 bases. CDR3 length: 16 amino acids, cysteine to phenylalanine. Only CDR3 DNA is held: 48 bases, read in frame from base 1. CDR1 and CDR2 (ENHRY, SYGVKD) derive from the germline V gene. This sample is part of a study of T cell changes during pregnancy in multiple sclerosis (dated by TCRdb to about 2019). Describing the broader study: Changes in the T cell repertoire over the course of pregnancy were examined in this study in women with multiple sclerosis.

This TCR derives from a female donor in good health, enrolled as a control in a pregnancy study. The chain employs TRBV10-3 and TRBJ2-3; a tentative D call is TRBD2 (5 bases match). Sequences were derived from peripheral blood, sampled in the first trimester of pregnancy. The DNA sequence follows: TGTGCCATCAGTGCTGGAGGTAACACCGGCACAGATACGCAGTATTTT. The resulting protein is CAISAGGNTGTDTQYF.